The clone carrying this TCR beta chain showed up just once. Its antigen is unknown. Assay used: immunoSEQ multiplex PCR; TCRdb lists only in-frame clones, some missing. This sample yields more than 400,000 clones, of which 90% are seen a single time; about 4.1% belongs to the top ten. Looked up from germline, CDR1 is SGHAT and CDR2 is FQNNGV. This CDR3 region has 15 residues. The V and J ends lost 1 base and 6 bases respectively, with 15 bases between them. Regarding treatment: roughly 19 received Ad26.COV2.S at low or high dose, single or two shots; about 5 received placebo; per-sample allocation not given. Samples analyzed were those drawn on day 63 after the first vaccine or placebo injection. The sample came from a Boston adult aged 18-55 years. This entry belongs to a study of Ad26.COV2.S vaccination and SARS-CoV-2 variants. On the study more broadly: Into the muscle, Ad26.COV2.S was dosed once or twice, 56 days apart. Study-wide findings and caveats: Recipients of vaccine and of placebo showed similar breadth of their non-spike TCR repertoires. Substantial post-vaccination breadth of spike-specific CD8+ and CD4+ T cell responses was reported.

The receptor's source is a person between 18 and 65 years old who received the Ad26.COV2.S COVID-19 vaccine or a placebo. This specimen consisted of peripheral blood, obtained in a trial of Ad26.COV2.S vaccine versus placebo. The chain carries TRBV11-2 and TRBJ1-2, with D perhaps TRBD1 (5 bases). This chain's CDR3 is CASSLGPGVKDGYTF. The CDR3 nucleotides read TGTGCCAGCAGCTTAGGCCCGGGGGTAAAGGATGGCTACACCTTC.